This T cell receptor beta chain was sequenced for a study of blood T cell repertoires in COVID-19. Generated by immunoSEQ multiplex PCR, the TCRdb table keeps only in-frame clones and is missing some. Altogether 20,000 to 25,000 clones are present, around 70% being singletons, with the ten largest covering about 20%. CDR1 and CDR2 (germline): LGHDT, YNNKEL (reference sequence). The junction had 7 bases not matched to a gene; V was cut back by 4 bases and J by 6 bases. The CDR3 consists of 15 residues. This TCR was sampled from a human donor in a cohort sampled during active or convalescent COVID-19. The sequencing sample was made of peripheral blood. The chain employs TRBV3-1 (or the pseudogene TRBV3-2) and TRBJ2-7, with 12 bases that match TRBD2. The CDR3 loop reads CASSLSTSGRFEQYF. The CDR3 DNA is TGTGCCAGCAGCCTGTCGACTAGCGGGAGATTCGAGCAGTACTTC.